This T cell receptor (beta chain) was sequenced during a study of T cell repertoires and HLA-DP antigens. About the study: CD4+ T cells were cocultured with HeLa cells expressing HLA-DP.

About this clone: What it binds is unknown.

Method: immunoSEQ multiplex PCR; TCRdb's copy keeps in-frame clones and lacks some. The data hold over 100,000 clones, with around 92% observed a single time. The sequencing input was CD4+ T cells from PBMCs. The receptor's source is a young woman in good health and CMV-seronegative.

The chain's CDR3 is CASSSHGEGNYGYTF. The DNA for the CDR3 is TGTGCCAGCAGTTCCCACGGGGAGGGTAACTATGGCTACACCTTC. The V call is TRBV27, the J call TRBJ1-2; no firm D call. Trimming stripped 4 bases from V and 1 base from J, with 13 bases between. CDR3 size: 15 residues. The germline V gene has CDR1 MNHEY and CDR2 SMNVEV (reference sequence).